This T cell receptor beta chain was sequenced in a study of post-analysis software for immune sequencing data. Looking at the study overall: Patients had relapsing-remitting, secondary progressive or progressive-relapsing multiple sclerosis; some lacked subtype.

Study-wide results and limits: Roughly 5 TRBV segments, TRBV5-6, TRBV5-1 and TRBV20-1 among them, were found more frequent in patients than controls.

Unique molecular identifiers were built into the TCR beta cDNA libraries. T cells numbering about 0.85 to 10 million yielded a few hundred thousand cDNA molecules. TCRdb re-analysed the PCR reads in MiXCR, keeping a single row per CDR3 protein. Seen here are around 710,000 distinct CDR3 sequences, more than 45% observed once, and the top ten hold 4.9%. Note on this clonotype: Its specificity is not known.

The germline V gene has CDR1 SGHTA and CDR2 FQGNSA. This CDR3 region has 14 residues. The germline V and J ends were trimmed by 4 bases and 6 bases, with 12 bases remaining between them. This rearrangement joins TRBV7-2 to TRBJ2-2, with TRBD2 as a possible D gene (5 bases). Sequencing used blood. The clonotype originates from a girl aged 5-17 years with multiple sclerosis. The CDR3 coding sequence is TGTGCCAGCAGCTGGGCTAGCCAGGCCGGGGAGCTGTTTTTT. This gives the protein CASSWASQAGELFF.